A selection of T cell receptor beta chains follows, all from one sample in a study of human versus mouse CDR3 diversity and MHC coevolution. The table came from immunoSEQ multiplex PCR; TCRdb's copy has only in-frame clones and leaves some out. The sample lists 86,000 or so clones; around 93% were seen once. Sequencing was carried out using naive CD4+ T cells from blood. These receptors originate from a person aged 30 to 69 in good health. CDR3s leave out the opening cysteine and the closing phenylalanine or tryptophan.

11,TRBJ1-2,TRBV7-3,ASSLTRSDGYT
11,TRBJ1-5,TRBV9,ASSEGGLEPQH
15,TRBJ1-1,TRBV28,ASSLWGTGPRNTEAF
12,TRBJ2-1,TRBV18,ASSRTSGSYEQF
13,TRBJ1-1,TRBV19,ASSIPGHLNTEAF
11,TRBJ2-7,TRBV7-2,ASLGGDVYEQY
12,TRBJ2-1,TRBV18,ASSPPNSLDEQF
13,TRBJ2-2,TRBV4-3,ASSQATGLTGELF
10,TRBJ2-7,TRBV5-4,ASSPQGREQY
13,TRBJ2-1,TRBV2,ASSTTSGSYNEQF
12,TRBJ1-1,TRBV19,ASSPRDRGTEAF
14,TRBJ2-1,TRBV9,ASSPNPSGRRGEQF
13,TRBJ1-5,TRBV2,ASSGGATGDQPQH
11,TRBJ2-1,TRBV7-2,ASSSGTPNEQF
13,TRBJ1-5,TRBV18,ASSPGTGRNQPQH
12,TRBJ2-3,TRBV28,ASTRGSGVYTQY
11,.,TRBV9,ASSVQGGDEQY
12,TRBJ2-2,TRBV7-8,ASSLVPGAMELF
11,TRBJ2-7,TRBV7-3,ASSKDRGREQY
12,TRBJ2-7,TRBV30,AWRKPGKTYEQY
14,TRBJ2-1,TRBV7-3,ASRAAGGTNYNEQF
13,TRBJ1-5,TRBV28,ASRVPGQGYQPQH
13,TRBJ1-3,TRBV28,ASSLSVSSGNTIY
12,TRBJ1-6,TRBV4-1,ASSQGAVNSPLH
14,TRBJ1-1,TRBV5-1,ASRFGQGAADTEAF
11,TRBJ2-7,TRBV7-9,ASSFGGENEQY
13,TRBJ2-7,TRBV9,ASSVTGTGDYEQY
9,TRBJ2-7,TRBV5-1,ASSLSDEQY
14,TRBJ1-4,TRBV5-6,ASSSPNTVIGEKLF
13,TRBJ1-1,TRBV5-1,ASSWMTGIGSEAF
13,TRBJ2-7,TRBV18,ASSPHRDSPGEQY
9,TRBJ1-4,TRBV29-1,SVGLNEKLF
11,TRBJ2-7,TRBV7-9,ASRLTSSNEQY
13,TRBJ1-1,TRBV2,ASSGQGTGVAEAF
10,TRBJ1-3,TRBV5-4,ASSFRGNTIY
14,TRBJ2-1,TRBV5-4,ASSSTRGSSYNEQF
14,TRBJ1-5,TRBV18,ASSPSDRVFNQPQH
13,TRBJ2-7,TRBV6-5,ASSYTTGTGYEQY
14,TRBJ2-7,TRBV7-9,ASSTADRGRIYEQY
14,TRBJ2-5,TRBV5-1,ASSGNRGGPEETQY
12,TRBJ2-7,TRBV19,ASSEQGRSYEQY
13,TRBJ2-7,TRBV5-4,ASSFPRGDSYEQY